This T cell receptor beta chain comes out of a study of coeliac disease. Study-wide context: Without high-resolution HLA typing, biased TRBV7-2 usage was queried.

Study results and caveats: The authors judged this method unsuitable for unbiased gliadin-specific T cell detection. Active celiac intraepithelial and lamina propria samples had lower TRB and TRG clonality than control samples. Only 1 of 6 controls, but about 55% of the 18 coeliac samples, showed published gliadin-specific TRB sequences.

V lost 0 bases, J lost 7 bases, and 10 bases lay in between. The CDR3 runs to 14 residues. Germline V gene lookup returns CDR1 SNHLY and CDR2 FYNNEI. As regards this clone: Its antigen is unknown.

Assay: immunoSEQ multiplex PCR; the TCRdb copy retains only in-frame clones and omits some. The sample lists nearly 7,000 clones, approximately 78% occurring once. The clonotype originates from a man younger than 45 with celiac disease. The specimen sequenced was lamina propria lymphocytes from the gut. The chain links TRBV2 to TRBJ1-5; D call uncertain. In DNA form, the CDR3 reads TGTGCCAGCAGTGAAGCGCTTACAGTACAGCCCCAGCATTTT. Encoded protein: CASSEALTVQPQHF.